This T cell receptor beta chain was documented in a study of vaccination and CD4 T cells after COVID-19 (dated 2022 in TCRdb). Background on the whole study: Every convalescent patient had a positive nasal swab PCR test for SARS-CoV-2, with mild disease in about nine patients and severe disease in one. The convalescent cohort comprised six males and four females, including two Hispanic individuals, seven Caucasians, two Asians and one multiracial person. Two doses of either the Pfizer-BioNTech BNT162b2 vaccine (n=8) or the Moderna mRNA-1273 vaccine (n=2) were administered to participants. Post-COVID blood samples from convalescent patients were collected a median of around 100 days after diagnosis, with a range of about 35 to 180 days. Post-vaccine blood samples were obtained a median of around 74 days after the second vaccine dose, with a range of 14 to 241 days. For stimulating the cultures, overlapping spike peptide pools were used, derived from SARS-CoV-2 as well as from the common cold coronaviruses HCoV-NL63, HCoV-OC43 and HCoV-229E. Control cultures received a CEFX viral epitope pool as the positive control, an HIV-1 Nef peptide pool as the negative control, or no peptide. In roughly 10 COVID-19 convalescent patients and several infection-naive healthy vaccine recipients, the spike-specific CD4+ TCR repertoire before mRNA vaccination was compared with the repertoire after mRNA vaccination. What the work shows at the level of the full study, not this receptor alone: The median count of SARS-CoV-2-reactive clonotypes went up from some 23 after infection to 30 to 40 after vaccination, although the change was not significant. The study included relatively few convalescent patients and did not analyze early timepoints after natural infection. Among convalescent patients, a median roughly 90% of the SARS-CoV-2-reactive clones seen after vaccination appeared only after vaccination, which suggests priming specific to the vaccine. In convalescent patients, nearly all vaccine-specific clones (304 of 307) were found to be mono-reactive for SARS-CoV-2 spike rather than cross-reactive with common cold coronaviruses.

Per the germline V gene (reference sequence), SEHNR is the CDR1 and FQNEAQ is the CDR2. A distance of 16 bases separates the germline ends of V and J, which lose 4 bases and 0 bases respectively. The CDR3 has 17 amino acids, counting the end cysteine and phenylalanine. Kept here is only the CDR3 DNA, which spans 51 bases and is read in frame from base 1. The treatment or condition label of this sample denotes: roughly nine-day PBMC culture with coronavirus spike peptide pools or control peptides (ViraFEST assay). The ViraFEST assay, used in the study, expanded antigen-specific T cells with peptide pools and then identified the expanded clonotypes through TCR sequencing. Positive SARS-CoV-2 PCR tests in the convalescent patients dated from March to December 2020, before Alpha, Beta and Delta variants emerged in the United States. Each well held 1.5 million to 2.5 million PBMCs cultured with 9 to 10 ug/ml peptide pools in IMDM containing around 5% human AB serum and approximately 10 IU/ml IL-2. On days 3 and 7, half of the culture medium was replaced with fresh IL-2-containing medium. CD4+ T cells were isolated after roughly eleven days of culture through negative selection using the EasySep CD4+ T cell isolation kit. PBMCs were separated from whole blood using Ficoll-Paque Plus gradient centrifugation and then either used fresh or cryopreserved at -140C. In general, triplicate wells were set up for every culture condition.

Library method: PCR. DNA from cultured CD4+ T cells was subjected to TCR sequencing with the Oncomine TCR Beta short-read assay at the Johns Hopkins FTIC core. The QIAamp micro DNA kit was used to extract genomic DNA from the cultured CD4+ T cells. Oncomine TCR Beta libraries from cultured CD4+ T cells were pooled with unique dual indexes and sequenced on an Illumina iSeq 100. The paper's data handling went like this. Non-productive sequences were removed, and CDR3s not starting with C, not ending with F or W, or shorter than 7 amino acids were discarded. Antigen-specific clonotypes were identified using the MANAFEST web application through comparison of peptide-stimulated wells with reference and other culture wells. Positive clones required FDR below 0.05, an odds ratio above 5, and productive frequency above 0.1% in at least two of three replicate wells. A clonotype counted as cross-reactive if it showed significant expansion both in the SARS-CoV-2 spike wells and in at least one common cold coronavirus spike condition. Levenshtein distances (stringdist) and unrooted phylogenetic trees (ape) in R version 3.6.1 were used to assess CDR3 homology. The public reads were quality trimmed at Q25 with fastp and then assembled into clones with MiXCR by TCRdb, keeping productive beta chains. When rows share a CDR3 protein, they turn into one entry using the most common DNA and genes. The V and J calls shown here were made by TCRdb, not taken from the authors' results. The table for this sample lists some 18,000 distinct CDR3 sequences; about 50% of them were counted only once. The top ten hold around 6.3% of the sample.

This clonotype has more than one count but fewer than ten. The antigen this receptor binds is unknown. Nothing much larger sits one base from this clone, and base qualities are not available. This TCR was sampled from a human donor who had recovered from COVID-19. The chain is made from TRBV7-9 and TRBJ1-3; a tentative D call is TRBD1 (5 bases match). Sequencing was performed on CD4+ T cells from blood, cultured in vitro. The CDR3 has the sequence CASSSRGKGSSGNTIYF. The bases read TGTGCCAGCAGCTCACGGGGGAAAGGGAGCTCTGGAAACACCATATATTTT.